The clone carrying this T cell receptor beta chain was seen at least ten times. The record originates from a study of T cells in Graves' hyperthyroidism and ophthalmopathy. The CDR3 contains 16 residues. Germline CDR1 reads MNHNS; CDR2 reads SASEGT. V gave up 2 bases and J gave up 7 bases, with 18 bases separating them. Amplification targeted TCR beta CDR3 regions from RNA transcripts. The HTBI set primed first-round TCR CDR3 RT-PCR. One entry per CDR3 protein results from TCRdb running MiXCR on the multiplex PCR reads. The sample has more than 500,000 distinct CDR3 sequences; 15% to 20% are singletons.

The chain joins TRBV6-1 to TRBJ2-1; maybe TRBD1 (5 bases). The source is a woman aged 25 to 39 with Graves' hyperthyroidism. Specimen: blood. The CDR3 DNA is TGTGCCAGCAGTGAATGGAGTGGGGCAGGGATAAATGAGCAGTTCTTC. It specifies CASSEWSGAGINEQFF.